The source of this T cell receptor beta chain is a study of cytomegalovirus exposure and HLA in healthy donors (dated 2017 in TCRdb). Regarding the complete study: An earlier analysis of roughly 630 of the donors reported 250 to 350 Gb of sequence data and more than 90 million unique TCR beta sequences from about 179 million T cells. The number of donors typed differed by locus, with roughly 629-640 for A, B, C, DRB1 and DQB1, about 500 for DQA1, 600 to 610 for DPA1, and approximately 470 for DPB1. Every discovery cohort repertoire had been produced on one sequencing platform. In a later analysis, previously published TCR beta repertoires from 550 to 700 donors were re-analyzed and high-resolution HLA genotyping was added so that TCR occurrence patterns could be studied. The later analysis used no new phenotypic data to find candidate immune exposures, relying instead on TCR beta sequences and their occurrence across donors. A later genetic analysis used genome-wide SNP genotypes for 398 of the 666 donors, treating that subset as a discovery cohort. An earlier analysis of around 580 of the donors used high-throughput TCR beta sequencing to judge whether each TCR beta V gene segment behaved as functional or pseudogenic. Donor age, sex, ethnicity and CMV serostatus were collected together with the repertoire data. Besides the first cohort of approximately 670 subjects, a separate validation cohort made up of over 95 different subjects was used. Roughly 5 DR-DQ haplotypes were treated as single units for association and clustering because of strong linkage in the cohort. Using immunosequencing, the study profiled T cell repertoires from about 620 subjects and related those repertoires to cytomegalovirus serostatus. Class I and class II HLA loci were covered by the typing at four-digit resolution. To predict cytomegalovirus infection status, the study brought together high-throughput TCR immunosequencing, statistical association of individual TCRs with disease status, and machine learning. The aim of the study was to test whether cataloging public T cell receptors could identify signatures of past pathogen exposure. Among around 400 genotyped donors of the cohort, an average of around 220,000 unique TCR beta nucleotide sequences was sequenced per donor, of which about 18% were non-productive. Of the roughly 400 genotyped donors, around 81% fell in the genetic ancestry cluster associated with self-reported Caucasian donors. Roughly 320 gigabases of sequencing data and 91 million or so unique TCR sequences made up an early release that covered nearly 650 HLA-typed donors. On the study overall, not on this receptor specifically: Three of the identified cytomegalovirus-associated TCR beta chains were confirmed in vitro to be specific for cytomegalovirus antigens. The authors suggested that the approach could potentially be generalized to other disease states and immunological phenotypes. According to a later genetic analysis, donors in an Asian-associated ancestry cluster had fewer N-insertions in productive TCRs than the approximately 650-donor mean. According to a later analysis, most CMV-associated TCR beta chains appeared to be HLA-restricted, and the HLA associations seemed to be driven largely by CMV exposure. The 87-base-pair reads could not distinguish some IMGT-functional V segments, including TRBV6-2 and TRBV6-3, so those segments were excluded. According to a later analysis, parvovirus B19, influenza, CMV and Epstein-Barr virus appeared linked to several top co-occurrence clusters. A later genetic analysis associated a missense DCLRE1C variant with V-gene and J-gene trimming of TCR beta chains, and an independent cohort replicated the association. A later analysis found that TCR association rates varied across HLA loci, with DRB1 alleles showing the most associated TCRs and HLA-C alleles the fewest. Linkage disequilibrium might explain the correlated functional status among segregating V segments, but an unknown experimental factor could not be ruled out. Cytomegalovirus status was reported to be diagnosed by the classifier with high specificity and sensitivity in both the original and validation cohorts. Broadly in line with IMGT annotations, most TCR beta V segments showed up in productive rearrangements about 87% or about 30% of the time in an earlier analysis of 587 of the donors. A cluster of highly shared sequence variants was judged likely to be a technical artifact of the sequencing pipeline. HLA typing was unavailable for some donors at each locus, so association tests used only the typed subset. Around 16 rarely observed V segments, including chromosome 9 orphons, were excluded from the earlier analysis of a few hundred of the donors because counts were too low. Across donors, most TCR sequences were observed very rarely, whereas some public TCRs were present in many individuals. At a false discovery rate of 0.05, a later analysis linked around 17,000 TCR beta sequences to specific HLA alleles. Roughly uniform sequencing depth across donors was assumed in presence/absence analyses, although this assumption may not hold. A further reported finding was that TCR beta sequences accurately predicted the HLA-A and HLA-B alleles for most subjects in the first cohort. In the study, some 160 TCR beta chains were listed as associated with cytomegalovirus. In this cohort, only TCR beta chains were sequenced, and detectable features were limited by the absence of alpha or paired-chain data. When HLA alleles, especially DR and DQ, strongly co-occurred, attributing TCR associations to individual alleles was difficult. In a later analysis, HLA-associated TCR beta chains showed more clonal expansion and lower generation probabilities than non-associated chains that were equally common. CMV serostatus was the only immune exposure information available for the cohort.

In regard to this clone: Its antigen remains undetermined. No quality values exist for individual bases; no much larger clone is one base distant.

The library was built by means of the immunoSEQ multiplex PCR assay. For the multiplex PCR, a mixture combining 60 forward primers for TCR Vbeta segments and 13 reverse primers for TCR Jbeta segments was used. Amplification of the CDR3 region of rearranged TCR beta genes was performed with a multiplex PCR assay on genomic DNA. The amplified TCR beta libraries were sequenced on the Illumina HiSeq System as 87-base-pair reads. On the authors' methods: A later analysis tallied 70 million to 100 million unique TCR beta chains across the 610 or so repertoires, and approximately 12 million of those chains were shared by two or more donors. A nearest-neighbor algorithm error-corrected the raw reads and collapsed the reads into unique sequences, merging closely related sequences to remove PCR and sequencing errors. Alignment of CDR3 sequences to IMGT reference sequences was used to assign V, D and J gene segments. For a sequence to be retained, at least a six-nucleotide match to both a V gene segment and a J gene segment was required. A rearrangement was called productive if the CDR3 had no stop codons and remained in frame with V and J, and every other rearrangement was called non-productive. CDR3 was defined by IMGT convention, running from the second conserved V-encoded cysteine to the conserved J-encoded phenylalanine. The earlier analysis of roughly 590 of the donors excluded any sequence lacking an unambiguous match to a single V gene segment. In an earlier analysis of roughly 600 of the donors, a V segment was called functional when productive rearrangements were above 56.7%, and segregating when the standard deviation between donors exceeded 5%. A statistical classification framework was built to diagnose cytomegalovirus status from the catalog of TCR beta chain sequences. V and J gene assignment, in a later analysis, came from comparing TCR nucleotide sequences with IMGT/GENE-DB human TR gene sequences. Using the TCRdist pipeline, a later analysis assigned CDR3 sequences along with most-parsimonious VDJ recombination scenarios. In a later analysis, each TCR beta chain was defined by its CDR3 amino acid sequence together with its V-gene family, and reads without a unique V-gene family were excluded. As a way to deal with suspected cross-contamination and a sequencing artifact, a later analysis dropped 450 to 700 nucleotide sequences that were highly shared and had low generation probability. In a later analysis, a clonal expansion index for each public chain was calculated from normalized within-repertoire ranks of inferred template counts. In a later analysis, generation probabilities were computed with a VDJ recombination model fitted to out-of-frame rearrangements, and the resulting probabilities were checked against IGoR. In a later analysis, TCR-TCR, TCR-HLA and TCR-CMV co-occurrence was scored with hypergeometric tests, and a repertoire-size bias correction was applied to TCR pairs. A later analysis estimated false discovery rates by permuting HLA or CMV assignments 20 times. In a later analysis, co-occurring TCRs were grouped with DBSCAN, and TCRdist sequence similarity was added when clustering was performed within HLA-allele-positive subsets. For co-occurrence clustering, repertoires with fewer than 30,000 or more than 120,000 public chains were excluded, along with about five repertoires with anomalous nucleotide sharing. TCRdb's version of the immuneACCESS table is confined to in-frame rearrangements and falls short of the full clone set. An unresolved V gene accounts for under half of the shortfall where checked; the remainder is of unknown origin. Clone size and the V and J calls come from that table; the DNA yielded D and trimming. In this sample the table shows about 190,000 clones, around 77% of which occur a single time. The ten largest clones add up to 1.5% to 2% of the sample.

The CDR3 starts with the cysteine, ends with the phenylalanine, and has 14 residues. The retained sequence is limited to the CDR3, 42 bases, with the frame set at the first base. V is shortened by 0 bases, J by 5 bases, and the region joining them spans 10 bases. CDR1 and CDR2 were assigned from the germline V gene (reference sequence) as LNHDA and SQIVND. In total, just over 650 healthy bone marrow donors made up the cohort. At the time of sampling, every cohort member was nominally healthy, though immune exposures that went unrecorded were likely present. The donor tested CMV seronegative, placing the donor among the 350 or so seronegative members of the cohort. A peripheral blood sample was provided by each donor, and peripheral blood mononuclear cells were used for TCR beta sequencing. Genomic DNA was extracted from the blood cell samples with the Qiagen DNeasy Blood Extraction Kit.

The TCR comes from a woman younger than 30 in good health and CMV-seronegative. The chain uses TRBV19 and TRBJ1-1, with the D gene call left open. The sequenced sample was PBMCs. The sequence in DNA is TGTGCCAGTAGTATAGACGGGGTACGGACTGAAGCTTTCTTT. This codes for CASSIDGVRTEAFF. The full variable domain, with segments outside the CDR3 supplied by the reference TRBV19 and TRBJ1-1 proteins, appears as DGGITQSPKYLFRKEGQNVTLSCEQNLNHDAMYWYRQDPGQGLRLIYYSQIVNDFQKGDIAEGYSVSREKKESFPLTVTSAQKNPTAFYLCASSIDGVRTEAFFGQGTRLTVV.